These T cell receptor beta chains were read from a single sample in a study of early T cells in non-severe SARS-CoV-2 infection. MiXCR, run by TCRdb on the 5' RACE reads, gives a single entry per CDR3 protein. The table lists approximately 110,000 distinct CDR3 sequences, around 14% of them singletons. The sequenced material came from whole blood. Source of these receptors: an adult who was a healthcare worker with PCR-confirmed SARS-CoV-2 infection or an uninfected control (not recorded which). The CDR3 runs from the conserved cysteine through the conserved F or W. For some rows the clone size is stated as once, few or many, or as a class when expanded; others skip it.

TRBV4-1	few	TRBJ2-7	CASSHTTGEQYF
TRBV12-3/TRBV12-4	-	TRBJ2-3	CASSLGTSTDTQYF
TRBV21-1	few	TRBJ1-3	CASSKGAGGAGGNTIYF
TRBV30	-	TRBJ1-1	CAWTGQANTEAFF
TRBV11-1	-	TRBJ1-1	CASKPAPMNTEAFF
TRBV12-3/TRBV12-4	-	TRBJ1-5	CASSSEGRNGHF
TRBV5-1	-	TRBJ2-3	CASTGPGTDTQYF
TRBV5-1	-	TRBJ2-2	CASSFQVPNTGELFF
TRBV10-3	few	TRBJ2-1	CAISVGIAGGLSEQLF
TRBV4-2	many	TRBJ2-3	CASSQSGGATDTQYF
TRBV20-1	many	TRBJ2-1	CSARRLTGKYNEQFF
TRBV29-1	many	TRBJ1-2	CSASPRDSNYGYTF
TRBV6-1	many	TRBJ1-6	CASSEESSYNSPLHF
TRBV12-3/TRBV12-4	-	TRBJ2-4	CASSWTSGGAGNIQYF
TRBV5-1	few	TRBJ2-1	CASSLPLAGTYNEQFF
TRBV3-1	-	TRBJ2-2	CASSQGSQRGITGELFF
TRBV10-3	-	TRBJ2-7	CAISAGTSTYEQYF
TRBV12-5	-	TRBJ2-1	CAILADHNEQFF
TRBV4-1	-	TRBJ2-7	CASSSGPHYEQYF
TRBV25-1	few	TRBJ1-1	CASTPGLNTEAFF
TRBV6-1	many	TRBJ2-6	CASSEGGAGANVLTF